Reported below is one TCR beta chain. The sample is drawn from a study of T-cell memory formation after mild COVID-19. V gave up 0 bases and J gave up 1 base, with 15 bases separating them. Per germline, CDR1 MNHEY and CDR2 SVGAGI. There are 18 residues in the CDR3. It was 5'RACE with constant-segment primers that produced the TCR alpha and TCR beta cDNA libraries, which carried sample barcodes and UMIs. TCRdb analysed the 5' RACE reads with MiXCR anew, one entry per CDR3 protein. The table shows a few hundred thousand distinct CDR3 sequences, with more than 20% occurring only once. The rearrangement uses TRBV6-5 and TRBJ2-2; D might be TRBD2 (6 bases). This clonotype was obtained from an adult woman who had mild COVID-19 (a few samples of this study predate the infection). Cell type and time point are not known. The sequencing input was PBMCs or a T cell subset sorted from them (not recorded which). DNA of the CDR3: TGTGCCAGCAGTTACTCGAAGTCACGGGGGTGGAACACCGGGGAGCTGTTTTTT. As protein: CASSYSKSRGWNTGELFF.